The source of this TCR beta chain is a study of cytomegalovirus exposure and HLA in healthy donors. Trimming took off 8 bases at V and 0 bases at J, with 10 bases between the two ends. The CDR3 is 14 amino acids. Germline lookup yields CDR1 MNHNY and CDR2 SVGAGI (reference sequence). Use of 60 Vbeta and 13 Jbeta primers characterized the PCR. The assay was immunoSEQ multiplex PCR, and TCRdb's table has in-frame clones only and misses some. The sample includes over 150,000 clones, 80% to 90% seen only once; the top ten take about 10%. General observations from the study: CMV antigen specificity of a few CMV-associated chains was confirmed in vitro.

On this clone itself: Its antigen is not known.

The specimen was PBMCs. V gene TRBV6-6 combines with J gene TRBJ1-4; D perhaps matches TRBD1 (5 bases). The source is a man in his fifties or sixties in good health and CMV-seropositive. The DNA for the CDR3 is TGTGCCAGCGGGACTACTGCAACTAATGAAAAACTGTTTTTT. Its protein product is CASGTTATNEKLFF.